A selection of T cell receptor beta chains follows, all from one sample in a study of T cells in Graves' hyperthyroidism and ophthalmopathy. One entry per CDR3 protein results from TCRdb running MiXCR on the multiplex PCR reads. There are about 50,000 distinct CDR3 sequences in the sample; around 45% occur only once, and roughly 32% lies in the top ten. Material for sequencing was peripheral blood or thyroid tissue (not recorded which). The receptors here all came from a woman in her 50s with Graves' hyperthyroidism. The conserved cysteine and the conserved F or W are not part of the CDR3 here.

>TRBV6-1|TRBJ1-5
ASKQGNIQPQH
>TRBV30|TRBJ1-2
AWSSGTGLYGYT
>TRBV10-3|TRBJ1-6
AISARDQGGNSPLH
>TRBV14|TRBJ2-2
ASSPRTSGSRELF
>TRBV10-3|TRBJ1-5
AIRAAGGEQPQH
>TRBV20-1|TRBJ2-5
SARDRGTLTSLEAQY
>TRBV6-5|TRBJ2-7
ASSLGDRVMWEQY
>TRBV7-2|TRBJ1-1
ASSAQLTGRVLNTEAF
>TRBV7-9|TRBJ2-6
ASSLGEAGANVLT
>TRBV20-1|TRBJ1-1
SARVRVGSTEAF
>TRBV2|TRBJ1-5
ASIQGFGQPQH
>TRBV6-1|TRBJ2-5
ASSRTGGYQETQY
>TRBV5-1|TRBJ2-6
ASSFGQRPSGANVLT
>TRBV29-1|TRBJ2-7
SFRGRVTDEQY
>TRBV20-1|TRBJ1-5
GARKGGSQPQH
>TRBV7-9|TRBJ1-2
ASSLGGQGDYGYT
>TRBV7-3|TRBJ2-7
ASGRDRAYYEQY
>TRBV25-1|TRBJ2-7
ASSATTSGIDEQY
>TRBV2|TRBJ1-4
ASHVTGQGVWRNGEKLF
>TRBV7-9|TRBJ2-7
ASSLVGAEQY
>TRBV11-1|TRBJ1-2
ASTRQLAYGYT
>TRBV7-9|TRBJ1-3
ASRQGTNTIY
>TRBV10-3|TRBJ1-3
AISDGQGNTIY
>TRBV9|TRBJ1-2
ASSVGGGDYGYT
>TRBV9|TRBJ1-5
ASSVSDRGNQPQH
>TRBV10-3|TRBJ2-2
ATVASGELF
>TRBV6-5|TRBJ2-2
ASSFSGTGGFGELF
>TRBV12-3/TRBV12-4|TRBJ1-6
ASSLQLLPLH
>TRBV7-3|TRBJ2-5
ASSPQY
>TRBV7-2|TRBJ1-6
ASSTGDGSPLH
>TRBV7-8|TRBJ2-5
ASSPRDEETQY
>TRBV2|TRBJ2-7
ASTLERDSYEQY
>TRBV10-1|TRBJ2-3
ASSDTTGATDTQY
>TRBV7-2|TRBJ1-5
ASSSKGGFFTQPQH
>TRBV4-1|TRBJ2-7
ASSQALAGVAIEQY
>TRBV9|TRBJ2-5
ASSVGLAGARETQY
>TRBV24-1|TRBJ2-2
ATSESQQGTGELF
>TRBV20-1|TRBJ2-4
SARGGGGKNIQY
>TRBV7-9|TRBJ2-7
ASSQDQQAGYEQY
>TRBV12-3/TRBV12-4|TRBJ1-4
ASSSYSNEKLF
>TRBV4-3|TRBJ2-7
ASSQERGYEQY
>TRBV7-8|TRBJ2-7
ASSPPGAPSYEQY
>TRBV10-3|TRBJ2-5
AISESSVSLGETQY
>TRBV7-2|TRBJ2-7
ASSSGPAQGVYEQY
>TRBV4-2|TRBJ1-1
ASSQDQRGESTEAF